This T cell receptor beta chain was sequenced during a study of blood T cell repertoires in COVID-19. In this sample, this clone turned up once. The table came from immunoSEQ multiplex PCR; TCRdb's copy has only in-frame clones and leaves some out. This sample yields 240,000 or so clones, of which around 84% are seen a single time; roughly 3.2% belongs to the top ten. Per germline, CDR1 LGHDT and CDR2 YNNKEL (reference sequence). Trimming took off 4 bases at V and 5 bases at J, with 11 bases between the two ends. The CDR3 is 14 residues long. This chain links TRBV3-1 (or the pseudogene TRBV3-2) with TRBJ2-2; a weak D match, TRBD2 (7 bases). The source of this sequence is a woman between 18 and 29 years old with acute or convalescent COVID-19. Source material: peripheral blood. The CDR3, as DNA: TGTGCCAGCAGCCGGAGGGGGGGAACCGGGGAGCTGTTTTTT. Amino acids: CASSRRGGTGELFF.